This T cell receptor beta chain was identified in a study of shared clonotypes between healthy human individuals. Points from the study as a whole: Clonotypes that were shared across four donors made up 4.5% to 5% of naive CD4 clonotypes.

Replicate PCRs from sorted subsets contained roughly 190 ng DNA, which is around 30,000 T cell genomes. TCRdb's copy holds only in-frame clones and misses some; the assay was immunoSEQ multiplex PCR. Of roughly 2 million clones in the sample, around 96% were seen once. About this clone itself: The antigen is undetermined.

CD45RO-negative, CCR7-positively selected cells formed the naive CD8 fraction, excluding terminally differentiated effector memory CD45RA+ cells. The germline V and J ends were trimmed by 0 bases and 8 bases, with 16 bases remaining between them. The germline V gene has CDR1 GTSNPN and CDR2 SVGIG (reference sequence). The CDR3 length is 15 residues. The chain has TRBV30 and TRBJ1-4; possibly TRBD1 for D (6 bases). What was sequenced was naive CD8+ T cells sorted from blood. The sequence was obtained from a man aged 18-30 years in good health. This CDR3 is CAWSVLGGGDEKLFF. DNA of the CDR3: TGTGCCTGGAGTGTATTAGGAGGGGGAGACGAAAAACTGTTTTTT. Full variable domain (missing parts from reference TRBV30 and TRBJ1-4): SQTIHQWPATLVQPVGSPLSLECTVEGTSNPNLYWYRQAAGRGLQLLFYSVGIGQISSEVPQNLSASRPQDRQFILSSKKLLLSDSGFYLCAWSVLGGGDEKLFFGSGTQLSVL.